This entry lists 10 T cell receptor beta chains sequenced from one sample in a study of shared clonotypes between healthy human individuals. Assay used: immunoSEQ multiplex PCR; TCRdb lists only in-frame clones, some missing. The data show 1.4 million or so clones, approximately 98.5% seen once. The specimen sequenced was naive CD4+ T cells sorted from blood. Indicated subset: CD45RA+ positively selected. These receptors came from a man aged 25 to 40 in good health.

Regarding this clone: The identical CDR3 is also encoded by other nucleotide sequences in the sample. The chain uses TRBV7-9 and TRBJ1-1, with TRBD1 matching 7 bases. This CDR3 region has 14 residues. V dropped 3 bases and J dropped 2; count of bases not matched to a gene: 3. Germline V gives CDR1 SEHNR, CDR2 FQNEAQ (reference sequence). The CDR3 nucleotides read TGTGCCAGCAGCTTTCAGGGGGGAAACACTGAAGCTTTCTTT. Amino acids: CASSFQGGNTEAFF.

The chain uses TRBV27 and TRBJ1-5, with TRBD1 as a possible D gene (5 bases). The CDR3 covers 16 residues. The V end was cut by 7 bases, the J end by 0 bases, with 16 bases between. Per germline, CDR1 MNHEY and CDR2 SMNVEV (reference sequence). CDR3 DNA: TGTGCCAGCATCAAATTAGGGGAAGGTAGCAATCAGCCCCAGCATTTT. Protein product: CASIKLGEGSNQPQHF.

This sequence joins TRBV14 and TRBJ1-2, with 7 bases that match TRBD1. This CDR3 contains 14 residues. After removal of 4 bases from V and 3 bases from J, the junction contained 5 bases not matched to a gene. The germline CDR1 and CDR2 sequences are SGHDN and FVKESK. CDR3 protein: CASSPYTGDYGYTF. CDR3 nucleotide sequence: TGTGCCAGCAGCCCATATACAGGGGACTATGGCTACACCTTC.

The chain carries TRBV29-1 and TRBJ2-1; 10 bases align to TRBD2. CDR3 length: 15 residues. Germline loops: CDR1 SQVTM, CDR2 ANQGSEA. The V gene end was trimmed by 6 bases and the J gene end by 0 bases; junction bases not matched to a gene: 5. CDR3 nucleotides: TGCAGCGTGGCTAGCGGGAGAACCTCCTACAATGAGCAGTTCTTC. Translated, it gives CSVASGRTSYNEQFF.

Here the CDR3 reads CASSYGRGAEAFF. Here the CDR3 DNA reads TGTGCCAGCAGCTATGGCCGGGGAGCTGAAGCTTTCTTT. The chain joins TRBV7-6 to TRBJ1-1; D remains unclear. The CDR3 is 13 amino acids. Germline CDR1 reads SGHVS; CDR2 reads FNYEAQ. V was trimmed by 4 bases and J by 6 bases, leaving 12 bases between them.

The rearrangement links TRBV7-6 to TRBJ2-1; 12 bases line up with TRBD2. Germline assignment: CDR1 SGHVS and CDR2 FNYEAQ. V trimming: 4 bases; J trimming: 7 bases; junction bases outside the gene matches: 8. The CDR3 has 16 amino acids. DNA for the CDR3: TGTGCCAGCAGCTCCGAGACTAGCGGGAGTTGGAATGAGCAGTTCTTC. Translated: CASSSETSGSWNEQFF.

V is TRBV9 and J is TRBJ1-3; the D gene is possibly TRBD1 (5 bases). The CDR3 consists of 15 residues. Germline V gene lookup returns CDR1 SGDLS and CDR2 YYNGEE. V dropped 0 bases and J dropped 2 bases, with 9 bases sitting between them. The CDR3 nucleotides read TGTGCCAGCAGCGTAGGCAGGGACCCTGGAAACACCATATATTTT. The encoded protein is CASSVGRDPGNTIYF. The full variable domain, rest sourced from reference TRBV9 and TRBJ1-3, is DSGVTQTPKHLITATGQRVTLRCSPRSGDLSVYWYQQSLDQGLQFLIQYYNGEERAKGNILERFSAQQFPDLHSELNLSSLELGDSALYFCASSVGRDPGNTIYFGEGSWLTVV.

This chain joins TRBV9 and TRBJ2-7, with D possibly matching TRBD2 (6 bases). V was clipped by 0 bases and J by 6 bases, with 13 bases between them. The CDR3 contains 14 residues. Per germline, CDR1 SGDLS and CDR2 YYNGEE. CDR3 nucleotide sequence: TGTGCCAGCAGCGTAGCGGGGTGGGGAGGCGAGCAGTACTTC. It codes for CASSVAGWGGEQYF.

J is TRBJ1-5 and V is TRBV18, with unresolved D. The CDR3 is 14 residues long. V lost 1 base and J 5 bases, leaving 9 bases between the germline ends. Germline CDR1 reads KGHSH; CDR2 reads LQKENI. The CDR3 region has the DNA TGTGCCAGCTCACCACAGGACCGAGATCAGCCCCAGCATTTT. This sequence encodes CASSPQDRDQPQHF.

This sequence joins TRBV7-2 and TRBJ2-7, with 12 bases lining up with TRBD2. The CDR3 contains 17 residues. V lost 1 base and J lost 4; bases outside the gene matches: 8. Germline V CDR1 and CDR2: SGHTA, FQGNSA. CDR3 coding DNA: TGTGCCAGCAGCTTAGTGGCTAGCGGGAGGGCTGGATACGAGCAGTACTTC. This codes for CASSLVASGRAGYEQYF.